This T cell receptor beta chain was identified during a study of OX40 agonist ivuxolimab in advanced cancers. As for the study in general: The eligibility criteria allowed prior anti-PD-1, anti-PD-L1 or anti-CTLA-4 therapy, and approximately 40% had some.

The CDR3 sequence is 12 residues long. Germline assignment: CDR1 LNHDA and CDR2 SQIVND (reference sequence). The V gene lost 6 bases and the J gene lost 2 bases, with 6 bases spanning the gap. Assay used: immunoSEQ multiplex PCR; TCRdb lists only in-frame clones, some missing. The sample gives about 67,000 clones, nearly 90% of which show up once; approximately 0.27% is in the top ten. Autoimmune disease history or systemic immunosuppression barred patients. The sequenced sample was CD4+ or CD8+ T cells sorted from blood, obtained in a trial of the OX40 agonist ivuxolimab. This sequence originates from an adult with an advanced solid tumor such as melanoma, head and neck, liver or kidney cancer. This chain links TRBV19 with TRBJ2-3; D uncertain. The CDR3 loop is CASRSNTDTQYF. DNA for the CDR3: TGTGCCAGTAGGTCGAACACAGATACGCAGTATTTT.